What follows is one T cell receptor (beta chain) and its context. The antigen remains undetermined. This entry comes from a study of lymphopenia after photon versus proton radiotherapy. Study findings and constraints: Relative stability marked proton patients; photon patients lost diversity and naive cells. In patients who died, overall survival fell as post-nadir TCR diversity dropped more. Survival link was tested only in deceased patients; proton benefit remains a possibility.

From germline, CDR1 is SGHAT and CDR2 FQNNGV. Trimming took 2 bases from V and 1 from J, leaving 5 bases between them. CDR3 length: 13 amino acids. This table comes from immunoSEQ multiplex PCR, and its TCRdb copy is limited to in-frame clones, with some not included. The repertoire includes about 24,000 clones, around 84% of them detected once, and 24% sits in the top ten. The receptor's source is a man aged 35-49 years with gastric cancer. J is TRBJ1-1 and V is TRBV11-2; D is undetermined. Sequences were derived from peripheral blood, sampled from a patient treated with photon-based radiotherapy. DNA for the CDR3: TGTGCCAGCAGCTTACATGAGAACACTGAAGCTTTCTTT. This gives the protein CASSLHENTEAFF.